Below, one T cell receptor (beta chain) is given with its context. Its matching antigen is unknown. These data come from a study of OX40 agonist ivuxolimab in advanced cancers. Germline V CDR1 and CDR2: SGHRS, YFSETQ. The CDR3 covers 14 residues. V was trimmed by 0 bases and J by 2 bases, leaving 7 bases between them. Findings and caveats of the study: Clones of CD4+ and CD8+ blood T cells grew by week 6 at doses of 0.1 to 3.0 mg/kg. CD8+ T cells showed, on average, more clonal expansion than CD4+ cells.

Data came from immunoSEQ multiplex PCR; TCRdb stores just in-frame clones and leaves some out. The data show approximately 76,000 clones, around nine tenths seen once. The sequences come from CD4+ or CD8+ T cells sorted from blood, collected in a trial of the OX40 agonist ivuxolimab. This receptor was obtained from an adult with an advanced solid tumor such as melanoma, head and neck, liver or kidney cancer. V and J are TRBV5-1 and TRBJ2-3; D is undetermined. The CDR3 sequence: CASSLGLLTDTQYF. The CDR3 DNA follows: TGCGCCAGCAGCTTGGGGTTACTCACAGATACGCAGTATTTT. Full variable domain (rest looked up from reference TRBV5-1 and TRBJ2-3): KAGVTQTPRYLIKTRGQQVTLSCSPISGHRSVSWYQQTPGQGLQFLFEYFSETQRNKGNFPGRFSGRQFSNSRSEMNVSTLELGDSALYLCASSLGLLTDTQYFGPGTRLTVL.